Below, one T cell receptor (beta chain) is given with its context. No antigen is known for it. The data derive from a study of regulatory T cells in long-lasting Graves disease. The study, taken as a whole, reports: Persistent Graves' patients had lower TCR diversity than newly diagnosed ones.

Time point in this sample: newly diagnosed GD, antithyroid drugs for less than 3 months. Isolated PBMC RNA provided the starting material for the TCR library. Graves' disease diagnosis used American Thyroid Association guidelines. To make TCR beta libraries, researchers used iRepertoire HTBI primers and Arm-PCR of CDR3 regions. Original processing notes: Overall, samples carried approximately 60 TRBV and 13 to 15 TRBJ segments. TCRdb reanalysed the multiplex PCR reads using MiXCR and keeps one entry per CDR3 protein. The V and J calls were not made by the authors but by TCRdb's processing. The sample includes 400,000 to 500,000 distinct CDR3 sequences, about 17% seen only once; the top ten take around 23%. The CDR3 totals 13 residues. Trimming stripped 5 bases from V and 7 bases from J, with 14 bases between. The same sample was also used in a study of T cells in Graves' hyperthyroidism and ophthalmopathy. According to that study: Most clonotypes that expanded in the thyroid above 0.001 also showed up in blood.

This rearrangement joins TRBV12-3 or TRBV12-4 to TRBJ2-5; D ambiguous. Sequencing was performed on peripheral blood mononuclear cells (PBMCs), taken at new diagnosis, from a patient treated with antithyroid drugs. The source of this sequence is a woman aged 18 to 35 with Graves disease. This CDR3 reads CASSPRTPPTQYF. The CDR3 bases are TGTGCCAGCAGTCCCCGGACCCCCCCGACCCAGTACTTC.